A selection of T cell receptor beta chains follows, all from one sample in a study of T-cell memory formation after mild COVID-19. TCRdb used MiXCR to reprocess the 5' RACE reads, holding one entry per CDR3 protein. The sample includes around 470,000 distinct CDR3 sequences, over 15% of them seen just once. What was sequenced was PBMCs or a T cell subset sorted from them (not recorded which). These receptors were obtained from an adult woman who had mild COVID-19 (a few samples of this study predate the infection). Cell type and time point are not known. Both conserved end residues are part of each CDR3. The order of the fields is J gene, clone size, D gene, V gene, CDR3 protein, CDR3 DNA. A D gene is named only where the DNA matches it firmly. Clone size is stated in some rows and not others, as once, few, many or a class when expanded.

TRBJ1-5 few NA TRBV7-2 CASSLKSGNNQPQHF TGTGCCAGCAGCTTAAAGTCCGGGAACAATCAGCCCCAGCATTTT
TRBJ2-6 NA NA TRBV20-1 CSAEDMGSSGANVLTF TGCAGTGCTGAGGATATGGGGAGCTCTGGGGCCAACGTCCTGACTTTC
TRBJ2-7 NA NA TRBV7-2 CASIKGPYEQYF TGTGCCAGCATCAAGGGTCCCTACGAGCAGTACTTC
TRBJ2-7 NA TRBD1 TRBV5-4 CASSQGQLYEQYF TGTGCCAGCAGCCAGGGACAGCTCTACGAGCAGTACTTC
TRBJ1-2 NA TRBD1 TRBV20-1 CSASPLSGQGHYGYTF TGCAGTGCTAGCCCGCTGTCGGGACAGGGTCACTATGGCTACACCTTC
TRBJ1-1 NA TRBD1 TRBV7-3 CASSPKGNRGLNTEAFF TGTGCCAGCAGCCCGAAAGGAAACAGGGGGCTGAACACTGAAGCTTTCTTT
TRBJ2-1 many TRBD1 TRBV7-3 CASGTDPYNEQFF TGTGCCAGCGGGACAGACCCCTACAATGAGCAGTTCTTC
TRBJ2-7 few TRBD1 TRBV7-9 CASSNRDRENYEQYF TGTGCCAGCAGTAACCGGGACAGGGAAAACTACGAGCAGTACTTC
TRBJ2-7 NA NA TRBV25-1 CASSDRTQSYEQYF TGTGCCAGCAGTGACCGGACACAATCCTACGAGCAGTACTTC
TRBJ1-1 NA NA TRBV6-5 CASSPLGGGGPGTEAFF TGTGCCAGCAGTCCCCTAGGGGGTGGAGGGCCGGGGACTGAAGCTTTCTTT
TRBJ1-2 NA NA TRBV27 CASSLARGGYGYTF TGTGCCAGCAGTCTCGCCAGGGGTGGCTATGGCTACACCTTC
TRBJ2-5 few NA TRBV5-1 CASSLAKGGKQETQYF TGCGCCAGCAGCTTGGCTAAAGGGGGGAAGCAAGAGACCCAGTACTTC
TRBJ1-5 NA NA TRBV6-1 CASSERAWDGNQPQHF TGTGCCAGCAGTGAAAGGGCCTGGGACGGTAATCAGCCCCAGCATTTT
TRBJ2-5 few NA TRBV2 CASSEMAETQYF TGTGCCAGCAGTGAAATGGCGGAGACCCAGTACTTC
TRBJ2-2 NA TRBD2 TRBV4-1 CASTGLAGARAGELFF TGCGCCAGCACGGGACTAGCGGGGGCCAGAGCCGGGGAGCTGTTTTTT
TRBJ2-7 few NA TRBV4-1 CASSRVGAGPKEEQYF TGCGCCAGCAGCCGAGTCGGGGCAGGCCCAAAGGAAGAGCAGTACTTC
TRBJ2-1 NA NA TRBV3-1 CASSQDNRDEQFF TGTGCCAGCAGCCAAGATAACCGGGATGAGCAGTTCTTC
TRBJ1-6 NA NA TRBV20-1 CSAAEWGRQENSPLHF TGCAGTGCTGCCGAGTGGGGTCGACAGGAAAATTCACCCCTCCACTTT
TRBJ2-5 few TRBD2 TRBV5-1 CASTRGALAGTQETQYF TGCGCCAGCACCAGGGGGGCTCTAGCGGGGACACAAGAGACCCAGTACTTC
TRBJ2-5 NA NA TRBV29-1 CSVAAGETQYF TGCAGCGTAGCGGCCGGGGAGACCCAGTACTTC
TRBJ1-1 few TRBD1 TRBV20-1 CSARTQGENTEAFF TGCAGTGCTAGAACCCAGGGGGAAAACACTGAAGCTTTCTTT
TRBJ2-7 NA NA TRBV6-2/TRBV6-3 CASSGGHSSYEQYF TGTGCCAGCAGTGGGGGACATTCCTCCTACGAGCAGTACTTC
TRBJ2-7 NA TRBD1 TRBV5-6 CASSLAGTVGEQYF TGTGCCAGCAGCTTAGCCGGGACAGTAGGCGAGCAGTACTTC
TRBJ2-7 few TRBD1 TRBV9 CASSAEPGQFYEQYF TGTGCCAGCAGCGCCGAGCCGGGACAGTTCTACGAGCAGTACTTC
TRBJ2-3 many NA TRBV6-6 CASSSPGTTQYF TGTGCCAGCAGTTCCCCGGGAACTACGCAGTATTTT
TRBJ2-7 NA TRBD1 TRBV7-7 CASSPGTGKTYEQYF TGTGCTAGCAGCCCCGGGACAGGGAAAACCTACGAGCAGTACTTC
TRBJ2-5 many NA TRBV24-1 CATGGTEKETQYF TGTGCCACCGGAGGGACAGAAAAAGAGACCCAGTACTTC
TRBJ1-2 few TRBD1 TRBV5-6 CASRSPGGHGYTF TGTGCCAGCAGGTCCCCAGGGGGACATGGCTACACCTTC
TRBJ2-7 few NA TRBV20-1 CSARDMAGNYEQYF TGCAGTGCTAGAGATATGGCAGGGAACTACGAGCAGTACTTC
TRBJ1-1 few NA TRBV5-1 CASSLSWGARSTEAFF TGCGCCAGCAGCTTGTCATGGGGGGCGCGGAGCACTGAAGCTTTCTTT
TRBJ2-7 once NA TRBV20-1 CSARSYSYEQYF TGCAGTGCTCGTAGCTACTCCTACGAGCAGTACTTC
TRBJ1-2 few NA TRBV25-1 CASTSTGTAYGYTF TGTGCCAGCACATCGACCGGGACGGCCTATGGCTACACCTTC
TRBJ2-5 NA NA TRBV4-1 CASRPLGRLGETQYF TGCGCCAGCAGACCCCTTGGGCGGCTCGGCGAGACCCAGTACTTC
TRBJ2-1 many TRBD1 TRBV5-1 CASSPGQGYYNEQFF TGCGCCAGCAGTCCGGGACAGGGGTACTACAATGAGCAGTTCTTC
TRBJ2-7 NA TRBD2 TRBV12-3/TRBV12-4 CASAAGAPSSYEQYF TGTGCCAGCGCGGCGGGAGCGCCTAGCTCCTACGAGCAGTACTTC
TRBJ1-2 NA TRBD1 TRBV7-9 CASSFRDSLPREGYTF TGTGCCAGCAGCTTCCGGGACAGCCTCCCGAGGGAAGGCTACACCTTC
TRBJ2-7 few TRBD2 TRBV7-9 CASSLAALAGGYEQYF TGTGCCAGCAGCTTAGCGGCCCTAGCGGGGGGCTACGAGCAGTACTTC
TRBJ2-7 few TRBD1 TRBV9 CASSVSSGGYEQYF TGTGCCAGCAGCGTATCGTCAGGGGGATACGAGCAGTACTTC
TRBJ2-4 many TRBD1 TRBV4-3 CASSQTGQGRRNIQYF TGCGCCAGCAGCCAAACCGGACAGGGGCGAAGGAACATTCAGTACTTC
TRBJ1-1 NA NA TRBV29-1 CSALGQHLGNTEAFF TGCAGCGCCCTAGGACAGCACCTAGGGAACACTGAAGCTTTCTTT
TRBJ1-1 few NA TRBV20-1 CSARAGNTEAFF TGCAGTGCTAGAGCGGGGAACACTGAAGCTTTCTTT
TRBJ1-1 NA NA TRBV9 CASSGPVWHPPEAFF TGTGCCAGCAGCGGGCCGGTTTGGCATCCCCCTGAAGCTTTCTTT
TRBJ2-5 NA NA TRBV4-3 CASSQSLGYQETQYF TGCGCCAGCAGCCAATCTCTAGGGTACCAAGAGACCCAGTACTTC
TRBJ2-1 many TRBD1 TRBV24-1 CATRPGTDYYNEQFF TGTGCCACCCGTCCCGGGACAGACTATTACAATGAGCAGTTCTTC
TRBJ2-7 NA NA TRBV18 CASSDRNEQYF TGTGCCAGCTCCGACAGAAACGAGCAGTACTTC
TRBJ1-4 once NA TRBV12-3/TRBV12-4 CASSSSVGVNEKLFF TGTGCCAGCAGCTCCTCAGTGGGGGTTAATGAAAAACTGTTTTTT
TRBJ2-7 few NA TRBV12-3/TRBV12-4 CASSLSLGHSSEQYF TGTGCCAGCAGTTTAAGCCTAGGACATTCCAGCGAGCAGTACTTC
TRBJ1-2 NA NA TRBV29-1 CSALGADNYGYTF TGCAGCGCCTTGGGTGCAGATAACTATGGCTACACCTTC
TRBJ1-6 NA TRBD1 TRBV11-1 CASSYSGTELHSPLHF TGTGCCAGCAGCTACTCCGGGACAGAGCTTCATTCACCCCTCCACTTT
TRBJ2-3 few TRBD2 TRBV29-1 CSTESVAGPPDTQYF TGCAGCACCGAATCCGTAGCGGGCCCCCCAGATACGCAGTATTTT
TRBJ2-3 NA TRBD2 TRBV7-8 CASSLVKASGSWGTDTQYF TGTGCCAGCAGCTTAGTCAAGGCTAGCGGGAGTTGGGGCACAGATACGCAGTATTTT
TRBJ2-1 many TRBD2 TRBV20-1 CSAPRSGLAGNNEQFF TGCAGTGCTCCCCGCTCGGGACTAGCGGGAAACAATGAGCAGTTCTTC
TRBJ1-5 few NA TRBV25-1 CASSETGWGQPQHF TGTGCCAGCAGTGAAACGGGTTGGGGTCAGCCCCAGCATTTT
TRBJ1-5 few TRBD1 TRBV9 CASSFGTGGSQPQHF TGTGCCAGCAGCTTCGGGACAGGGGGCAGTCAGCCCCAGCATTTT
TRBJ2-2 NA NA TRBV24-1 CATSAPGELFF TGTGCCACCAGTGCGCCCGGGGAGCTGTTTTTT
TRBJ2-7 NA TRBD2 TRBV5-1 CASSLGTSANYEQYF TGCGCCAGCAGCCTCGGGACTAGCGCAAACTACGAGCAGTACTTC
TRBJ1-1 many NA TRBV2 CASSEEGIAFF TGTGCCAGCAGTGAAGAGGGTATAGCTTTCTTT
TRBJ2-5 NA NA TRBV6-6 CASSSQVGLQETQYF TGTGCCAGCAGCTCCCAAGTGGGCTTACAAGAGACCCAGTACTTC
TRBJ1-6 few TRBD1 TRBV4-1 CASSLNTGQGNSPLHF TGCGCCAGCAGCCTTAATACCGGACAGGGGAATTCACCCCTCCACTTT